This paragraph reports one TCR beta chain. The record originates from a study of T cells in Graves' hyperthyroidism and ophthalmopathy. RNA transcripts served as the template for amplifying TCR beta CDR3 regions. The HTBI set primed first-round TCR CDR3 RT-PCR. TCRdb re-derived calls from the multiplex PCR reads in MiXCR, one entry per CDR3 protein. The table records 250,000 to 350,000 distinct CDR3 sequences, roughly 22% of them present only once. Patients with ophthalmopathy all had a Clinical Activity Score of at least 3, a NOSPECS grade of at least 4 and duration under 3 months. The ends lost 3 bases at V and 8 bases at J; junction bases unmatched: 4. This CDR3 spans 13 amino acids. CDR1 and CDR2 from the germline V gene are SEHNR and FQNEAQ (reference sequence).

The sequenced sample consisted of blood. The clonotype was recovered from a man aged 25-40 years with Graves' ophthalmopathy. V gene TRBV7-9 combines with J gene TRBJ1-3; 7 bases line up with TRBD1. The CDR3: CASSLGTDHTIYF. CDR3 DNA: TGTGCCAGCAGCTTGGGGACAGATCACACCATATATTTT.